What follows are 32 T cell receptor beta chains derived from one specimen sequenced in a study of T cell changes during pregnancy in multiple sclerosis. Profiling relied on immunoSEQ multiplex PCR, and the TCRdb table lists in-frame clones only, not all of them. The sample includes tens of thousands of clones, 80% to 95% of them seen just once. The sample was peripheral blood, taken before pregnancy. These receptor sequences come from a female donor with multiple sclerosis, enrolled in a pregnancy study.

The chain carries TRBV2 and TRBJ2-3; 10 bases are shared with TRBD2. V was pared by 7 bases and J by 5 bases, with 9 bases of the junction left unmatched. Germline V gene sequence: CDR1 SNHLY, CDR2 FYNNEI. This CDR3 has 15 amino acids. CDR3 loop: CASTGPGTSEDTQYF. CDR3 DNA: TGTGCCAGCACAGGACCCGGGACTAGCGAAGATACGCAGTATTTT.

CDR3 sequence: CASSRRQGTVNQPQHF. The CDR3 nucleotides are TGTGCCAGCAGTCGTCGACAGGGGACAGTGAATCAGCCCCAGCATTTT. The chain uses TRBV28 and TRBJ1-5, with 8 nucleotides matching TRBD1. V lost 5 bases and J lost 4; bases outside the gene matches: 10. CDR1 is MDHEN and CDR2 is SYDVKM in the germline V gene. The CDR3 is 16 residues long.

The gene calls are TRBV9 and TRBJ2-7; D not certain. Germline loops: CDR1 SGDLS, CDR2 YYNGEE. Trimming left V 4 bases short and J 5 bases short, with 16 bases between. The CDR3 is 14 amino acids. The CDR3 region is CASSLSAISNEQYF. CDR3 nucleotide sequence: TGTGCCAGCAGCCTAAGCGCTATCAGCAACGAGCAGTACTTC.

In this sample, this clone turned up a few times. As DNA, the CDR3 is TGTGCCAGCAGCTTAGGCGGGAGAGGCGAGACCCAGTACTTC. Translation gives CASSLGGRGETQYF. V is TRBV5-4 and J is TRBJ2-5, with 7 positions matching TRBD2. Germline CDR1 reads SGHNT; CDR2 reads YYREEE (reference sequence). Germline trimming cut 2 bases from V and 5 bases from J; bases unmatched to any gene: 6. This CDR3 has 14 residues.

V and J are TRBV7-9 and TRBJ2-5; 7 bases are shared with TRBD2. V lost 8 bases and J lost 0; bases outside the gene matches: 6. CDR3 length: 14 residues. Germline CDR1 and CDR2: SEHNR and FQNEAQ (reference sequence). CDR3 sequence (DNA): TGTGCCAGCCTAAGCGGGGTGTACCAAGAGACCCAGTACTTC. It yields the protein CASLSGVYQETQYF.

The J gene is TRBJ2-1, the V gene TRBV2; a possible D gene is TRBD2 (5 bases). The V end lost 6 bases, the J end lost 6 bases, and 9 bases lay between the germline ends. This CDR3 contains 12 residues. CDR1 SNHLY and CDR2 FYNNEI come from the germline V gene. CDR3 nucleotides: TGTGCCAGCAGAGGAGGCCGCAATGAGCAGTTCTTC. This encodes CASRGGRNEQFF.

The chain recombines TRBV4-3 with TRBJ2-1; D unclear. The V gene lost 1 base and the J gene lost 0 bases, with 13 bases spanning the gap. The germline V gene encodes CDR1 LGHNA and CDR2 YSLEER. The CDR3 extends over 17 amino acids. The CDR3 nucleotides are TGCGCCAGCAGCCAAGGGGTCGCACCTAGCTCCTACAATGAGCAGTTCTTC. Encoded protein: CASSQGVAPSSYNEQFF.

CDR3 amino acids: CASSSPGETNTGELFF. In nucleotides, the CDR3 is TGTGCCAGCAGCTCTCCGGGAGAAACAAACACCGGGGAGCTGTTTTTT. V is TRBV7-9 and J is TRBJ2-2, with D possibly being TRBD2 (6 bases). Germline-derived CDR1 and CDR2 are SEHNR and FQNEAQ (reference sequence). The CDR3 covers 16 residues. V lost 4 bases to trimming and J lost 2 bases, with 14 bases between them.

The chain carries TRBV7-2 and TRBJ2-7; 9 bases are shared with TRBD1. This CDR3 contains 16 residues. Losses at the gene ends were 6 bases for V and 3 bases for J; bases not matched to a gene: 12. CDR1 SGHTA and CDR2 FQGNSA come from the germline V gene. CDR3 sequence reads: CASRPNAATGGYEQYF. The CDR3 DNA sequence: TGTGCCAGCAGACCGAATGCGGCGACAGGGGGCTACGAGCAGTACTTC. Combining the CDR3 with reference TRBV7-2 and TRBJ2-7 gives the whole variable domain GAGVSQSPSNKVTEKGKDVELRCDPISGHTALYWYRQSLGQGLEFLIYFQGNSAPDKSGLPSDRFSAERTGGSVSTLTIQRTQQEDSAVYLCASRPNAATGGYEQYFGPGTRLTVT.

In its sample, this clone was seen a few times. The gene calls are TRBV5-4 and TRBJ2-7; 8 bases line up with TRBD1. J was trimmed by 7 bases and V by 1 base; bases with no gene match: 13. Germline V gene sequence: CDR1 SGHNT, CDR2 YYREEE (reference sequence). This CDR3 comprises 16 residues. The CDR3 here is CASSLLRRDRGGEQYF. For the CDR3, the DNA is TGTGCCAGCAGCTTGCTAAGGAGAGACAGGGGTGGAGAGCAGTACTTC.

This chain links TRBV15 with TRBJ2-1; 10 bases are shared with TRBD1. The germline V gene has CDR1 LNHNV and CDR2 YYDKDF (reference sequence). V shed 1 base, J shed 7 bases, and the junction held 4 bases outside the gene matches. CDR3 length: 15 amino acids. CDR3 sequence: CATSRAGTGVNEQFF. Written as DNA, the CDR3 is TGTGCCACCAGCAGAGCCGGGACAGGGGTAAATGAGCAGTTCTTC.

This clone showed up just a few times. The chain recombines TRBV2 with TRBJ2-7, with 13 positions matching TRBD2. Trimming at V came to 11 bases and at J to 7 bases, leaving 5 bases not matched to a gene. The CDR3 has 12 residues. CDR1 is SNHLY and CDR2 is FYNNEI in the germline V gene. The CDR3 sequence: CAGTSGGGEQYF. The CDR3 nucleotides read TGTGCCGGAACTAGCGGGGGGGGTGAGCAGTACTTC.

This chain joins TRBV18 and TRBJ2-7; perhaps TRBD1 as D (7 bases). The CDR3 sequence is 16 residues long. The V gene lost 2 bases and the J gene lost 4 bases, with 18 bases spanning the gap. From germline, CDR1 is KGHSH and CDR2 LQKENI. CDR3 in amino acids: CASSPLGGQIDYEQYF. The CDR3 bases are TGTGCCAGCTCACCATTGGGGGGACAGATAGATTACGAGCAGTACTTC.

The chain carries TRBV11-2 and TRBJ2-5; the match to TRBD2 covers 7 bases. The CDR3 runs to 17 residues. The germline V gene has CDR1 SGHAT and CDR2 FQNNGV. V shed 2 bases, J shed 0 bases, and the junction held 9 bases outside the gene matches. CDR3 region: CASSLYRSSGYQETQYF. In DNA form, the CDR3 reads TGTGCCAGCAGCTTATATCGGTCTAGCGGTTACCAAGAGACCCAGTACTTC.

This sequence joins TRBV2 and TRBJ2-5; 9 bases agree with TRBD1. The ends lost 7 bases at V and 5 bases at J; junction bases unmatched: 5. CDR1 SNHLY and CDR2 FYNNEI come from the germline V gene. CDR3 length: 13 amino acids. Here the CDR3 reads CASIPDRGETQYF. In nucleotides, the CDR3 is TGTGCCAGCATTCCTGACAGGGGGGAGACCCAGTACTTC.

This clone was seen just once. This chain links TRBV7-9 with TRBJ2-7; D uncertain. The V gene's germline CDR1 is SEHNR and CDR2 FQNEAQ (reference sequence). This CDR3 has 16 amino acids. V lost 1 base and J lost 2, with 15 bases in between. The CDR3 loop is CASSLVGGRSPYEQYF. The DNA for the CDR3 is TGTGCCAGCAGCTTAGTAGGCGGAAGATCTCCCTACGAGCAGTACTTC.

This clone was seen a single time. The gene calls are TRBV7-9 and TRBJ2-5; 13 bases line up with TRBD2. The germline gives CDR1 SEHNR, CDR2 FQNEAQ (reference sequence). The CDR3 loop spans 19 amino acids. V shed 4 bases, J shed 5 bases, and the junction held 16 bases outside the gene matches. CDR3 sequence (DNA): TGTGCCAGCAGCTATCCCGTGGCTCCGACTAGCGGGGGGTCGGAGACCCAGTACTTC. This codes for CASSYPVAPTSGGSETQYF.

V gene TRBV7-3 combines with J gene TRBJ2-1; TRBD2 aligns across 8 bases. In germline, CDR1 is SGHTA, CDR2 FQGTGA. V dropped 3 bases and J dropped 6; count of bases not matched to a gene: 10. CDR3 length: 16 amino acids. CDR3 in amino acids: CASSFSSGLGGNEQFF. The CDR3, as DNA: TGTGCCAGCAGCTTTAGTTCGGGACTAGGGGGCAATGAGCAGTTCTTC.

This chain joins TRBV7-6 and TRBJ1-1; the D is unclear. This CDR3 is built from 13 residues. CDR1 is SGHVS, CDR2 FNYEAQ, per germline. The V gene lost 3 bases and the J gene lost 3 bases, with 8 bases spanning the gap. The CDR3, as DNA: TGTGCCAGCAGCTTTAGGGAGGACACTGAAGCTTTCTTT. Protein product: CASSFREDTEAFF. Full variable domain (remainder filled in from reference TRBV7-6 and TRBJ1-1): GAGVSQSPRYKVTKRGQDVALRCDPISGHVSLYWYRQALGQGPEFLTYFNYEAQQDKSGLPNDRFSAERPEGSISTLTIQRTEQRDSAMYRCASSFREDTEAFFGQGTRLTVV.

The CDR3 region is CASSESGGPNTEAFF. In nucleotides, the CDR3 is TGTGCCAGCAGCGAGTCCGGGGGACCGAACACTGAAGCTTTCTTT. The chain carries TRBV9 and TRBJ1-1; perhaps TRBD1 as D (5 bases). This CDR3 has 15 amino acids. Germline values: CDR1 SGDLS, CDR2 YYNGEE. V was cut by 3 bases and J by 1 base, with 13 bases left in between.

A note on this clone: Other DNA sequences from this sample encode an identical CDR3 as well. This chain uses TRBV18 with TRBJ1-2; the D gene is possibly TRBD1 (5 bases). V lost 1 base and J lost 2, with 5 bases in between. The CDR3 has 13 residues. Germline CDR1 and CDR2: KGHSH and LQKENI. CDR3 sequence: CASSPQGNYGYTF. Written as DNA, the CDR3 is TGTGCCAGCTCACCACAGGGGAACTATGGCTACACCTTC.

The V call is TRBV30, the J call TRBJ2-5; 9 nucleotides agree with TRBD1. The CDR3 sequence is 14 residues long. Trimming at V came to 8 bases and at J to 1 base, leaving 8 bases not matched to a gene. CDR1 and CDR2 (germline): GTSNPN, SVGIG (reference sequence). CDR3 sequence: CAGVGGQGQETQYF. CDR3 bases: TGTGCCGGGGTGGGGGGACAGGGCCAAGAGACCCAGTACTTC.

Concerning this clone: Within the sample, other DNA sequences also encode this same CDR3. V usage is TRBV19 and J usage is TRBJ1-1; D unresolved. CDR3 length: 14 residues. Trimming took off 3 bases at V and 2 bases at J, with 10 bases between the two ends. Germline CDR1 reads LNHDA; CDR2 reads SQIVND (reference sequence). In DNA, the CDR3 is TGTGCCAGTAGTATCTGGGCAGCCAACACTGAAGCTTTCTTT. As protein: CASSIWAANTEAFF.

The J gene is TRBJ2-7, the V gene TRBV29-1; a weak D match, TRBD1 (5 bases). CDR1 and CDR2 from the germline V gene are SQVTM and ANQGSEA. The germline V and J ends were trimmed by 2 bases and 6 bases, with 20 bases remaining between them. The CDR3 is 15 amino acids. The CDR3 bases are TGCAGCGTTGAATCTACCCAGGGTGCCCTCCCCGAGCAGTACTTC. It encodes CSVESTQGALPEQYF.

This rearrangement joins TRBV19 to TRBJ1-5; 8 nucleotides agree with TRBD1. CDR1 LNHDA and CDR2 SQIVND come from the germline V gene (reference sequence). Trimming removed 7 bases from V and 0 bases from J; junction bases left unmatched: 8. The CDR3 is made up of 16 amino acids. The CDR3 region is CASKMDRDYSNQPQHF. CDR3 DNA: TGTGCCAGTAAAATGGACAGGGATTATAGCAATCAGCCCCAGCATTTT.

V is TRBV29-1 and J is TRBJ2-4, with D possibly matching TRBD2 (5 bases). Per germline, CDR1 SQVTM and CDR2 ANQGSEA. Trimming removed 5 bases at V and 0 bases at J, with 11 bases between. The CDR3 covers 14 residues. The CDR3 loop is CSVREALAKNIQYF. CDR3 DNA: TGCAGCGTTCGGGAAGCACTAGCCAAAAACATTCAGTACTTC.

The rearrangement joins TRBV7-3 to TRBJ2-7, with 7 bases fitting TRBD1. This CDR3 spans 15 amino acids. Germline loops: CDR1 SGHTA, CDR2 FQGTGA. The ends lost 6 bases at V and 1 base at J; junction bases unmatched: 9. CDR3 in amino acids: CASRASGTASYEQYF. DNA for the CDR3: TGTGCCAGCAGAGCCTCGGGGACAGCATCCTACGAGCAGTACTTC.

This sequence joins TRBV2 and TRBJ1-6; D unclear. V shed 9 bases and J shed 7 bases, with 7 bases lying between them. From germline, CDR1 is SNHLY and CDR2 FYNNEI. The CDR3 length is 11 residues. In DNA form, the CDR3 reads TGTGCCAGTGCGGAAAATTCACCCCTCCACTTT. This codes for CASAENSPLHF.

This chain links TRBV19 with TRBJ2-2, with 12 bases aligning to TRBD2. The CDR3 length is 16 residues. Unmatched junction bases numbered 9, after V lost 6 bases and J lost 7 bases. From germline, CDR1 is LNHDA and CDR2 SQIVND (reference sequence). The CDR3 reads CASRAGTSGWSGELFF. The DNA of the CDR3 is TGTGCCAGTAGGGCCGGGACTAGCGGGTGGAGCGGGGAGCTGTTTTTT.

This chain links TRBV11-3 with TRBJ1-2, with D unresolved. V lost 5 bases and J lost 6, with 16 bases in between. The CDR3 runs 14 residues. Germline CDR1 reads SGHNT; CDR2 reads YENEEA. The CDR3 spells CASSLTWGGNGYTF. Written as DNA, the CDR3 is TGTGCCAGCAGCCTCACTTGGGGAGGAAATGGCTACACCTTC.

The CDR3 here is CASSLSVTGELFF. CDR3 DNA: TGTGCCAGCAGCCTCTCCGTCACCGGGGAGCTGTTTTTT. The chain links TRBV7-3 to TRBJ2-2; D uncertain. Deletions cut 5 bases from V and 4 bases from J, with 8 bases between. This CDR3 has 13 amino acids. Germline V gives CDR1 SGHTA, CDR2 FQGTGA. Supplemented by reference TRBV7-3 and TRBJ2-2, the full variable domain reads GAGVSQTPSNKVTEKGKYVELRCDPISGHTALYWYRQSLGQGPEFLIYFQGTGAADDSGLPNDRFFAVRPEGSVSTLKIQRTERGDSAVYLCASSLSVTGELFFGEGSRLTVL.

The V gene is TRBV4-3, the J gene TRBJ2-5; 7 positions match TRBD2. V dropped 0 bases and J dropped 7; count of bases not matched to a gene: 14. The CDR3 sequence is 17 residues long. Germline V gene lookup returns CDR1 LGHNA and CDR2 YSLEER. The CDR3 region is CASSQDRVSGARGTQYF. CDR3 nucleotide sequence: TGCGCCAGCAGCCAAGACAGGGTGAGCGGGGCCCGGGGGACCCAGTACTTC.